This T cell receptor beta chain was profiled in a study of blood T cell repertoires in COVID-19 (dated by TCRdb to about 2020). Broadly, across the study: Samples covering the acute and convalescent phases of COVID-19 were provided by collaborators in the United States, Italy and Spain. The material from the prospective study consisted of cDNA or gDNA derived from T cells, B-cell-depleted T cells, or PBMCs. The dataset comprised deeply sampled blood TCRbeta repertoires from subjects exposed to, actively infected with, or recovered from COVID-19. The repertoires were made available in a free public database intended to serve as a resource for research on the immune response to SARS-CoV-2. Samples came from the ongoing ImmuneRACE study (first 160 participants) plus 1,254 subjects from 6 global collaborators. Nearly every sample came with metadata listing a de-identified subject ID, COVID-19 status, age in years and sex. Where available, HLA class I and class II types were obtained from metadata supplied by the sample provider rather than from assay-based typing. What the authors observed across the whole study: The amount of clinical and demographic metadata varied by source and participant and was provided uncurated.

V and J lose 5 bases and 5 bases, and a span of 15 bases separates them. As encoded in the germline V gene, CDR1 is SGHTA while CDR2 is FQGTGA. Including the terminal cysteine and phenylalanine, the CDR3 comprises 14 residues. Only the CDR3 DNA stays, 42 bases, in frame from base 1. Points on this clone: There is no known antigen for this receptor. No base quality values were provided; no much bigger clone lies one nucleotide off.

The immunoSEQ Assay, a bias-controlled multiplex PCR, was used to amplify TCRbeta CDR3 regions from genomic DNA. The study's own analysis went as follows. The number of nucleated cells in each sample was estimated from the amplification of reference gene primers within the assay. To quantify the absolute abundance of each unique TCRbeta CDR3 rearrangement, sequence reads were collapsed and filtered. For each sample, productive Simpson clonality was calculated as the square root of Simpson's diversity index across productive rearrangements. Drawn from immuneACCESS, this table holds only the in-frame rearrangements with V and J called that TCRdb kept. Clones are partly lost; checked studies trace under half to an unresolved V gene and leave the rest unexplained. V, J and clone size were drawn from that table, and D and trimming were deduced from the DNA. The sample has approximately 77,000 clones on record, about four fifths of them singletons. The ten largest account for approximately 20% of the sample.

Collaborating institutions collected whole blood in K2EDTA tubes following their own protocols. For TCRbeta analysis, collaborators shipped samples as frozen whole blood, isolated PBMCs, or DNA extracted from either of those sample types. Here the chain combines TRBV7-3 and TRBJ1-1; no confident D gene assignment can be made. Sequences were obtained from peripheral blood. The sequence was obtained from a woman aged 55-70 years with acute or convalescent COVID-19. The CDR3 protein sequence reads: CASSEESWWTEAFF. Here is the DNA: TGTGCCAGCAGCGAAGAAAGCTGGTGGACTGAAGCTTTCTTT.